This TCR beta chain was identified in a study of shared clonotypes between healthy human individuals (dated by TCRdb to 2020 to 2021). In terms of the full investigation: The cohort included a few men and a couple of women between 18 and 49 years of age. Each donor's leukapheresis produced roughly between roughly 0.94 and 9.5 billion PBMCs. Libraries were prepared and TCR repertoires were sequenced by different laboratories using diverse techniques, in order to increase sequencing depth and limit assay-specific biases. To estimate repertoire size and how much clonotype sharing occurs between individuals, the study deeply sequenced the blood TCR repertoires of about 5 healthy adults. For each donor, CD4 naive and CD4 memory were each run on three plates, CD8 naive on two plates, and CD8 memory on one plate. Results the study describes overall, beyond this receptor: Rarefaction of sorted-subset datasets indicated incomplete sequencing despite the large sequencing depth. The genetic and exposure-history diversity represented was limited by the small number of donors. Sampling was limited to blood, and TCR repertoires in tissue likely differ from TCR repertoires in blood. When a handful of donors were compared, the shared fraction of clonotypes was about 5.5% for naive CD4, about 4% for naive CD8, 2.3% for memory CD4, and roughly 0.4% for memory CD8. Naive subsets generally had larger estimated clonotype richness than memory subsets. Compared with non-shared clonotypes, clonotypes shared by all four sorted-subset donors had higher generation probabilities. Based on pairwise subsampling, the degree of clonotype sharing among donors was expected to be affected by sequencing depth.

Concerning this clone: The target of this receptor is not known. No clone much larger than this one lies a single base away; base qualities are absent.

CDR1 and CDR2 (SGHTA, FQGTGA) derive from the germline V gene. The V end loses 5 bases and the J end loses 6 bases, and a stretch of 28 bases separates them. Its CDR3 holds 18 amino acids, cysteine through phenylalanine. Only the CDR3 portion is preserved as DNA: 54 bases, with reading frame beginning at the first base. Healthy HIV-negative adults with no recently reported acute infections or vaccinations were included as donors. Only Caucasian adults living in Nashville, Tennessee, USA were represented among the donors. CD4+ T cells were enriched by magnetic negative selection; naive cells were then positively selected on CD45RA, and the negative fraction formed the memory subset. After blood collection by leukapheresis, PBMCs were isolated using Ficoll-Histopaque density gradient centrifugation and then cryopreserved in the vapor phase of liquid nitrogen. Analytical flow cytometry was used to check the purity and quantity of every magnetically sorted T cell population. Genomic DNA was isolated from each sorted fraction and quantified by UV absorbance on a Nanodrop 2000c.

TCR CDR3 regions were amplified from genomic DNA by multiplex PCR using the deep immunoSEQ assay. Genomic DNA extracted from each cell subset was distributed evenly over all wells of several immunoSEQ 96-well plates, and each plate served as one replicate. For sorted subsets, each replicate PCR was loaded with 200 ng genomic DNA, equivalent to roughly 30,000 T cell genomes. Purified libraries were quantified with a Qubit 3.0 fluorometer, sized on a Bioanalyzer 2100, and re-quantified with the KAPA Library Quantification kit. A separate single-read 150-cycle Illumina NextSeq 550 flow cell was used to sequence each immunoSEQ 96-well plate. Processing in the source paper ran as follows. Because only junctional sequences without quality scores were contained in the immunoSEQ output, filtering matching that applied to full-length reads could not be performed. To assign V/J genes and CDR3, sequences were annotated using PyIR, a Python wrapper for IgBLAST v1.9, with IMGT germline references. Reads with weak V/J assignments (E-value above 1e-6), missing CDR3, stop codons, out-of-frame junctions, or ambiguous translated residues were removed. V3J clonotypes were defined by identical inferred V gene, J gene, and CDR3 amino acid sequence. Percentage overlap between repertoires was computed as shared unique clonotypes divided by the size of the smaller repertoire. Richness of each repertoire was evaluated using RTK rarefaction, the Chao1 estimator, and Recon v2.1 estimates of unobserved clonotypes. OLGA was used to compute generation probabilities for all TCRbeta clonotypes that the gDNA method yielded from several donors. Drawn from immuneACCESS, this table holds only the in-frame rearrangements with V and J called that TCRdb kept. Clones are partly lost; checked studies trace under half to an unresolved V gene and leave the rest unexplained. V, J and clone size are those of that table, while D and trimming were read from the DNA. The sample contains approximately 1,500,000 clones, roughly 96% of them found a single time. In total, the top ten clones hold approximately 1.2% of the sample.

The receptor chain draws on TRBV7-3 and TRBJ2-5; TRBD1 could be the D gene, as 9 bases match. This clonotype originated in a man aged 25 to 40 in good health. The sequencing sample was made of naive CD4+ T cells sorted from blood. The cell subset or site label for this specimen denotes: CD45RA+ positively selected. The CDR3 here reads CASSPSQGTGREAQTQYF. The nucleotide sequence reads as follows: TGTGCCAGCAGCCCCTCCCAAGGGACAGGGCGGGAGGCGCAGACCCAGTACTTC.